These 25 T cell receptor beta chains were sequenced from one sample in a study of CD8 T cells in Susac syndrome. Random-hexamer reverse transcription was applied to about 0.5 to 1 ug RNA. A single record per CDR3 protein comes from TCRdb applying MiXCR to the immunoSEQ multiplex PCR reads. The sample contains hundreds of thousands of distinct CDR3 sequences, roughly 92% of which appear only once. Material for sequencing was CD8+ T cells from PBMCs. These receptors all come from a human donor with multiple sclerosis.

CDR3 loop: CASSLVGTETFYGYTF. The CDR3 nucleotides are TGTGCCAGCAGTCTCGTCGGGACAGAGACCTTCTATGGCTACACCTTC. The chain recombines TRBV27 with TRBJ1-2; 7 nucleotides align to TRBD1. There are 16 residues in the CDR3. The V gene's germline CDR1 is MNHEY and CDR2 SMNVEV (reference sequence). The V and J ends lost 5 bases and 4 bases, in that order; junction bases with no gene match: 13.

The chain links TRBV12-3 or TRBV12-4 to TRBJ2-1; no definite D call. Trimming took off 1 base at V and 10 bases at J, with 8 bases between the two ends. The CDR3 is 12 amino acids. The CDR3: CASSLEVVEQFF. Here the CDR3 DNA reads TGTGCCAGCAGTTTAGAGGTTGTGGAGCAGTTCTTC.

V gene TRBV27 combines with J gene TRBJ1-6, with D possibly matching TRBD1 (5 bases). Germline V CDR1 and CDR2: MNHEY, SMNVEV (reference sequence). The V gene lost 6 bases and the J gene lost 9 bases, with 15 bases spanning the gap. The CDR3 sequence is 14 residues long. The CDR3 sequence is CASSLQGEGSPLHF. The CDR3 bases are TGTGCCAGCAGCCTCCAGGGTGAGGGTTCACCCCTCCACTTT.

The V call is TRBV5-6, the J call TRBJ2-1; 13 nucleotides agree with TRBD2. V lost 2 bases, J lost 7 bases, and 9 bases stayed unmatched. This CDR3 comprises 17 residues. The germline gives CDR1 SGHDT, CDR2 YYEEEE. CDR3 sequence (DNA): TGTGCCAGCAGCTTCTTAATTCCGGGACTAGCGGGAAATGAGCAGTTCTTC. This codes for CASSFLIPGLAGNEQFF.

The chain uses TRBV2 and TRBJ2-7; 9 bases are shared with TRBD1. The V gene's germline CDR1 is SNHLY and CDR2 FYNNEI. After removal of 1 base from V and 3 bases from J, the junction contained 10 bases not matched to a gene. The CDR3 has 17 residues. The CDR3 here is CASSEVGTGTYSYEQYF. DNA for the CDR3: TGTGCCAGCAGTGAAGTCGGGACAGGGACTTATAGCTACGAGCAGTACTTC. Together with reference TRBV2 and TRBJ2-7, the CDR3 gives the full variable domain: EPEVTQTPSHQVTQMGQEVILRCVPISNHLYFYWYRQILGQKVEFLVSFYNNEISEKSEIFDDQFSVERPDGSNFTLKIRSTKLEDSAMYFCASSEVGTGTYSYEQYFGPGTRLTVT.

The gene calls are TRBV13 and TRBJ1-2; D is unclear. The CDR3 runs to 12 residues. V dropped 6 bases and J dropped 0 bases, with 5 bases sitting between them. Germline lookup yields CDR1 PRHDT and CDR2 FYEKMQ (reference sequence). This CDR3 is CASSHPNYGYTF. The CDR3 bases are TGTGCCAGCAGTCACCCTAACTATGGCTACACCTTC. Combining the CDR3 with reference TRBV13 and TRBJ1-2 gives the whole variable domain AAGVIQSPRHLIKEKRETATLKCYPIPRHDTVYWYQQGPGQDPQFLISFYEKMQSDKGSIPDRFSAQQFSDYHSELNMSSLELGDSALYFCASSHPNYGYTFGSGTRLTVV.

The chain combines TRBV6-5 with TRBJ2-7, with TRBD1 matching over 8 bases. Unmatched junction bases numbered 7, after V lost 0 bases and J lost 6 bases. The CDR3 loop spans 15 amino acids. Germline loops: CDR1 MNHEY, CDR2 SVGAGI. CDR3 loop: CASSYSTGAYREQYF. CDR3 bases: TGTGCCAGCAGTTACTCGACAGGGGCCTACCGCGAGCAGTACTTC.

This chain joins TRBV14 and TRBJ1-2, with a weak D call TRBD1 (6 bases). The CDR3 extends over 16 amino acids. Germline V gene sequence: CDR1 SGHDN, CDR2 FVKESK. V was cut by 4 bases and J by 1 base, with 16 bases left in between. This CDR3 reads CASSPLFGGNNYGYTF. CDR3 sequence (DNA): TGTGCCAGCAGCCCTCTATTCGGGGGCAATAACTATGGCTACACCTTC. Filled out from reference TRBV14 and TRBJ1-2, the complete variable domain reads EAGVTQFPSHSVIEKGQTVTLRCDPISGHDNLYWYRRVMGKEIKFLLHFVKESKQDESGMPNNRFLAERTGGTYSTLKVQPAELEDSGVYFCASSPLFGGNNYGYTFGSGTRLTVV.

The chain couples TRBV11-2 to TRBJ2-1, with a possible D match to TRBD1 (7 bases). The ends were cut back, 1 base at V and 12 bases at J, with 13 bases in the middle. Germline CDR1 reads SGHAT; CDR2 reads FQNNGV. This CDR3 has 13 amino acids. The CDR3 protein is CASSLVNRGGQFF. CDR3 nucleotide sequence: TGTGCCAGCAGCTTAGTAAACAGGGGAGGGCAGTTCTTC.

The chain combines TRBV4-1 with TRBJ2-7; tentatively, D is TRBD1 or TRBD2 (6 bases each). Germline loops: CDR1 MGHRA, CDR2 YSYEKL. Trimming pared 4 bases from V and 6 bases from J, leaving 13 bases between. This CDR3 spans 13 amino acids. The DNA for the CDR3 is TGCGCCAGCAGCCTACCCGGGGGCGGCGAGCAGTACTTC. Its protein is CASSLPGGGEQYF.

This chain uses TRBV12-3 or TRBV12-4 with TRBJ1-2; D gene ambiguous. The CDR3 length is 16 residues. The ends were cut back, 6 bases at V and 8 bases at J, with 25 bases in the middle. This CDR3 reads CASSHRARTQHSGYTF. CDR3 nucleotide sequence: TGTGCCAGCAGCCATAGAGCCCGAACACAACATTCCGGCTACACCTTC.

The chain carries TRBV20-1 and TRBJ2-5; D may be TRBD2 (5 bases). CDR1 DFQATT and CDR2 SNEGSKA come from the germline V gene (reference sequence). Trimming shortened V by 6 bases and J by 4 bases, and 24 bases separated the two germline ends. The CDR3 extends over 16 amino acids. The CDR3 sequence is CSARRLGDVGVETQYF. Here the CDR3 DNA reads TGCAGTGCCAGGCGGCTCGGGGATGTCGGAGTAGAGACCCAGTACTTC.

The chain couples TRBV19 to TRBJ2-7; no firm D call. The CDR3 totals 13 residues. The germline V gene encodes CDR1 LNHDA and CDR2 SQIVND (reference sequence). V lost 7 bases and J lost 2, with 12 bases in between. CDR3 DNA sequence: TGTGCCAGTAAGGCAGACCGAGCCTACGAGCAGTACTTC. Amino acids: CASKADRAYEQYF.

The chain joins TRBV7-9 to TRBJ1-2, with TRBD1 matching over 10 bases. The CDR3 loop spans 18 amino acids. Trimming at V came to 4 bases and at J to 2 bases, leaving 13 bases not matched to a gene. Germline V gene lookup returns CDR1 SEHNR and CDR2 FQNEAQ (reference sequence). The CDR3 here is CASSYRSWGTGDNYGYTF. The CDR3, as DNA: TGTGCCAGCAGCTACCGGAGTTGGGGGACAGGGGACAACTATGGCTACACCTTC.

The chain carries TRBV7-9 and TRBJ1-2; D may be TRBD1 (5 bases). The CDR3 length is 14 residues. Trimming stripped 5 bases from V and 8 bases from J, with 18 bases between. The germline V gene has CDR1 SEHNR and CDR2 FQNEAQ (reference sequence). CDR3 sequence reads: CASSPTYQGGGYTF. DNA of the CDR3: TGTGCCAGCAGCCCCACCTATCAGGGTGGGGGCTACACCTTC.

This clonotype has a handful of counts. The chain employs TRBV6-4 and TRBJ2-3; 7 positions match TRBD2. The V segment lost 3 bases and the J segment 5 bases; nucleotides outside the gene matches: 5. Germline V gives CDR1 MRHNA, CDR2 SNTAGT. The length of the CDR3 is 14 residues. The CDR3 protein is CASSETGGLDTQYF. In DNA, the CDR3 is TGTGCCAGCAGTGAGACGGGGGGTCTAGATACGCAGTATTTT.

The chain combines TRBV12-3 or TRBV12-4 with TRBJ1-5, with TRBD1 as a possible D gene (6 bases). The CDR3 sequence is 14 residues long. Trimming shortened V by 5 bases and J by 3 bases, and 11 bases separated the two germline ends. The CDR3 sequence: CASSETGFNQPQHF. CDR3 in DNA: TGTGCCAGCAGTGAGACAGGTTTCAATCAGCCCCAGCATTTT.

The chain links TRBV3-1 to TRBJ2-5, with D possibly matching TRBD1 (5 bases). Germline assignment: CDR1 LGHDT and CDR2 YNNKEL (reference sequence). This CDR3 region has 18 residues. The ends were cut back, 0 bases at V and 2 bases at J, with 19 bases in the middle. The CDR3 reads CASSQDPPAGHSQETQYF. The CDR3 DNA reads TGTGCCAGCAGCCAAGATCCCCCGGCAGGGCACTCACAAGAGACCCAGTACTTC.

J is TRBJ2-3 and V is TRBV4-1; D is unresolved. Germline V gene data show CDR1 as MGHRA and CDR2 as YSYEKL. The germline V and J ends were trimmed by 0 bases and 3 bases, with 4 bases remaining between them. The CDR3 extends over 13 amino acids. The CDR3 sequence is CASSQDWTDTQYF. CDR3 DNA sequence: TGCGCCAGCAGCCAAGATTGGACAGATACGCAGTATTTT.

This clonotype was counted once. The chain joins TRBV7-9 to TRBJ2-6; maybe TRBD1 (5 bases). Between the trimmed V and J ends, which lost 1 base and 0 bases, there was a span of 13 bases. The CDR3 totals 18 residues. Germline-derived CDR1 and CDR2 are SEHNR and FQNEAQ (reference sequence). CDR3 residues: CASSLVVPGPSGANVLTF. In DNA form, the CDR3 reads TGTGCCAGCAGCTTAGTCGTCCCAGGGCCCTCTGGGGCCAACGTCCTGACTTTC.

This sequence joins TRBV7-8 and TRBJ2-3; a possible D gene is TRBD2 (6 bases). Germline V gene sequence: CDR1 SGHVS, CDR2 FQNEAQ. This CDR3 comprises 17 residues. Deletions cut 5 bases from V and 1 base from J, with 19 bases between. The CDR3 coding sequence is TGTGCCAGCAGCCCCGGACTATCCCCCGGGGGCACAGATACGCAGTATTTT. This gives the protein CASSPGLSPGGTDTQYF.

CDR3 DNA: TGTGCCAGCCTCGGGGGGGCCCTCGAGACCCAGTACTTC. Translated: CASLGGALETQYF. The genes are TRBV19 and TRBJ2-5; 8 nucleotides match TRBD2. The J segment lost 5 bases and the V segment lost 9 bases, leaving 8 bases of the junction unmatched. The CDR3 extends over 13 amino acids. CDR1 and CDR2 from the germline V gene are LNHDA and SQIVND (reference sequence). Combining the CDR3 with reference TRBV19 and TRBJ2-5 gives the whole variable domain DGGITQSPKYLFRKEGQNVTLSCEQNLNHDAMYWYRQDPGQGLRLIYYSQIVNDFQKGDIAEGYSVSREKKESFPLTVTSAQKNPTAFYLCASLGGALETQYFGPGTRLLVL.

The V and J genes are TRBV27 and TRBJ1-1, with D possibly being TRBD1 (6 bases). The V end was cut by 9 bases, the J end by 4 bases, with 24 bases between. CDR1 and CDR2 (germline): MNHEY, SMNVEV (reference sequence). The CDR3 runs to 16 residues. The CDR3 here is CASHLTGSPLFTEAFF. DNA of the CDR3: TGTGCCAGTCACCTCACAGGGTCCCCGTTGTTCACTGAAGCTTTCTTT.

The rearrangement links TRBV13 to TRBJ1-2; D is unclear. Looked up from germline, CDR1 is PRHDT and CDR2 is FYEKMQ (reference sequence). The length of the CDR3 is 12 residues. V dropped 2 bases and J dropped 7 bases, with 8 bases sitting between them. The CDR3 coding sequence is TGTGCCAGCAGCTTATCGCAGAGTGGCTACACCTTC. Encoded protein: CASSLSQSGYTF.

The V gene is TRBV30, the J gene TRBJ1-6; a weak D match, TRBD1 (5 bases). This CDR3 region has 20 residues. The germline V and J ends were trimmed by 0 bases and 10 bases, with 31 bases remaining between them. CDR1 is GTSNPN and CDR2 is SVGIG in the germline V gene (reference sequence). Here the CDR3 DNA reads TGTGCCTGGAGTGTAATCCGTTGGTCGGAGGGAGTGGGACCTCAATCACCCCTCCACTTT. It is translated as CAWSVIRWSEGVGPQSPLHF.